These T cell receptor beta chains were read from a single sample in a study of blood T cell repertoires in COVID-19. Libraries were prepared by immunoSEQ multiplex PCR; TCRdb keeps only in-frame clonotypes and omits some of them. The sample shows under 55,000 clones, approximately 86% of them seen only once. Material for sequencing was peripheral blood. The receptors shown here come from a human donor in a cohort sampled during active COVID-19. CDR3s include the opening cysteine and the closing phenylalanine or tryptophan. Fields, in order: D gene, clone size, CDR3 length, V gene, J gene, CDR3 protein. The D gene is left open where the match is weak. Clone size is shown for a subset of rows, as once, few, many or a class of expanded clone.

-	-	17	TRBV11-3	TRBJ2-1	CASSLGLGLSSYNEQFF
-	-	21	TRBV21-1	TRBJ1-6	CASQASDVKQGRLSYNSPLHF
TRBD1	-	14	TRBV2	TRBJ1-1	CASSPQGVGTEAFF
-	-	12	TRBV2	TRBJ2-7	CASSGGSYEQYF
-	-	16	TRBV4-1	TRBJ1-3	CASSHQTGSSGNTIYF
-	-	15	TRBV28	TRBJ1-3	CASSKVHREGNTIYF
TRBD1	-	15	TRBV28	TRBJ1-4	CASSGQAATNEKLFF
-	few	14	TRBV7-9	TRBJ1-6	CASSHQGARVTLHF
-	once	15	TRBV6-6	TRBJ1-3	CASSSWDNSGNTIYF
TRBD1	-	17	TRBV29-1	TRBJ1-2	CSVRTGTGGRANYGYTF
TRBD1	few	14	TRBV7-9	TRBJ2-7	CASSLQGVTYEQYF
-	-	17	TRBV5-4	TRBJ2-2	CASSSRWGAGVTGELFF
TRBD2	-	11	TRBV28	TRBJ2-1	CASSLGEGLIF
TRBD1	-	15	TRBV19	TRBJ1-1	CATGGDSYMNTEAFF
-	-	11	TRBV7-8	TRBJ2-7	CASSQYYEQYF
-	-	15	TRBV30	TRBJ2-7	CAWSVRQGIVDEQYF
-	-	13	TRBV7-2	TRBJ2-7	CASSLALQGPQYF
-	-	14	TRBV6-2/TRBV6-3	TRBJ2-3	CASSKAVSTDTQYF
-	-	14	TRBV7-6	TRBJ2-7	CASSLGDSHYEQYF
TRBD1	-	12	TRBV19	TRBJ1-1	CASTIRGGKAFF
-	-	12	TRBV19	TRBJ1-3	CASGRGGNTIYF
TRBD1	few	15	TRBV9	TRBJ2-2	CASTRGTGYTGELFF
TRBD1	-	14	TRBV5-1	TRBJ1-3	CASSSGTGGNTIYF